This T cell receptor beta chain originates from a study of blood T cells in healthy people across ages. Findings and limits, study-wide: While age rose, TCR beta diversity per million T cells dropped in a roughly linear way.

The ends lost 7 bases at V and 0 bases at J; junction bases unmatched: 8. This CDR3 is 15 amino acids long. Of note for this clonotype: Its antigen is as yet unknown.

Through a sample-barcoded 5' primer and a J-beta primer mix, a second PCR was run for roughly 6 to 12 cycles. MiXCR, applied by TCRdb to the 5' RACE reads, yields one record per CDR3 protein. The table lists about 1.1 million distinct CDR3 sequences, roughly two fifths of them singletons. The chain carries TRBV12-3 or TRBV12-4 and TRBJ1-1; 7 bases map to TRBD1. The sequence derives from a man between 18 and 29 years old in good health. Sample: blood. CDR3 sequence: CASNRPGQLNTEAFF. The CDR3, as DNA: TGTGCCAGCAATCGTCCGGGACAGCTGAACACTGAAGCTTTCTTT.